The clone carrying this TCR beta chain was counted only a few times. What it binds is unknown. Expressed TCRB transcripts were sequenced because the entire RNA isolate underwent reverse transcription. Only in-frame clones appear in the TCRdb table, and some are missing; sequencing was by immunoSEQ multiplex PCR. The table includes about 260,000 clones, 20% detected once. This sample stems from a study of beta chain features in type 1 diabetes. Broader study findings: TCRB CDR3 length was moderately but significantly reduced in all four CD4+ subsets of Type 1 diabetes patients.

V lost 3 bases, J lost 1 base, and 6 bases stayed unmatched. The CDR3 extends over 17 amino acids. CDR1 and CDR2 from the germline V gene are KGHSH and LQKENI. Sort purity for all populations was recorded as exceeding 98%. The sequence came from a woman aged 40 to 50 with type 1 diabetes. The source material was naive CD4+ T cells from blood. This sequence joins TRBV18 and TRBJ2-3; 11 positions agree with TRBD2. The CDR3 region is CASSPGSGGAGTDTQYF. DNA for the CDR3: TGTGCCAGCTCACCTGGTAGCGGGGGGGCCGGCACAGATACGCAGTATTTT. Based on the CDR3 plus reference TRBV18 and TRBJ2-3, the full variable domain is NAGVMQNPRHLVRRRGQEARLRCSPMKGHSHVYWYRQLPEEGLKFMVYLQKENIIDESGMPKERFSAEFPKEGPSILRIQQVVRGDSAAYFCASSPGSGGAGTDTQYFGPGTRLTVL.